The next 15 T cell receptor beta chains were all read from a single sample in a study of shared T cell receptors in the human thymus. Clones were sequenced by immunoSEQ multiplex PCR, and TCRdb holds only the in-frame ones, with some missing. The table has 700,000 or so clones, around 85% seen once. These data were likewise used in another study, on human thymus T cells.

The specimen sequenced was thymocytes. The receptors were gathered from a girl under two years old with a congenital heart defect.

The count of this clone is one. The chain is built from TRBV6-1 and TRBJ1-1, with D unclear. The CDR3 consists of 15 residues. V lost 6 bases and J 0 bases, leaving 14 bases between the germline ends. Germline V lookup: CDR1 MNHNS, CDR2 SASEGT. This chain's CDR3 is CASRKASSLNTEAFF. DNA for the CDR3: TGTGCCAGCAGAAAAGCCTCATCCCTGAACACTGAAGCTTTCTTT.

The sample holds one count of this clone. The chain combines TRBV7-8 with TRBJ2-1; 11 positions match TRBD2. The trim removed 1 base at V and 13 bases at J, leaving 6 bases unmatched. This CDR3 has 14 residues. In germline, CDR1 is SGHVS, CDR2 FQNEAQ. The CDR3 region is CASSLVASGGLQFF. In DNA form, the CDR3 reads TGTGCCAGCAGCTTAGTAGCTAGCGGGGGGTTACAGTTCTTC.

J is TRBJ1-1 and V is TRBV4-3; no clear D gene. The germline gives CDR1 LGHNA, CDR2 YSLEER. Trimming shortened V by 4 bases and J by 3 bases, and 18 bases separated the two germline ends. The CDR3 spans 16 residues. This CDR3 is CASSRDGQSFHTEAFF. CDR3 sequence (DNA): TGCGCCAGCAGCCGCGATGGGCAGAGTTTTCACACTGAAGCTTTCTTT.

The rearrangement uses TRBV15 and TRBJ2-2; D not certain. The germline V gene has CDR1 LNHNV and CDR2 YYDKDF (reference sequence). The CDR3 length is 14 residues. V was pared by 0 bases and J by 4 bases, with 6 bases between. The CDR3 DNA is TGTGCCACCAGCAGAGATCCGGGCACCGGGGAGCTGTTTTTT. Protein: CATSRDPGTGELFF.

The chain links TRBV2 to TRBJ1-2, with D possibly matching TRBD1 (6 bases). Germline V gene lookup returns CDR1 SNHLY and CDR2 FYNNEI. Trimming pared 5 bases from V and 7 bases from J, leaving 14 bases between. The CDR3 consists of 13 residues. The chain's CDR3 is CASSPDRRSGYTF. The CDR3 DNA is TGTGCCAGCAGTCCAGACAGGAGGAGTGGCTACACCTTC.

The chain recombines TRBV5-6 with TRBJ2-7; D possibly corresponds to TRBD2 (5 bases). This CDR3 is built from 14 residues. CDR1 and CDR2 (germline): SGHDT, YYEEEE. Trimming cost V 3 bases and J 2 bases, with 12 bases left between them. The CDR3 spells CASSSPGSPYEQYF. Written as DNA, the CDR3 is TGTGCCAGCAGCTCTCCGGGGAGTCCCTACGAGCAGTACTTC.

CDR3 in amino acids: CASSPAPRQGGSNQPQHF. The CDR3 DNA is TGTGCCAGCAGCCCAGCCCCCCGGCAGGGAGGTTCCAATCAGCCCCAGCATTTT. This rearrangement joins TRBV7-8 to TRBJ1-5; the D gene is possibly TRBD1 (5 bases). Germline CDR1 SGHVS, CDR2 FQNEAQ. The CDR3 length is 18 residues. V shed 5 bases and J shed 3 bases, with 23 bases lying between them.

CDR3 loop: CASSGTSGRTWSSYNEQFF. Written as DNA, the CDR3 is TGCGCCAGCAGCGGGACTAGCGGCCGAACCTGGAGCTCCTACAATGAGCAGTTCTTC. The rearrangement links TRBV4-1 to TRBJ2-1, with 11 positions matching TRBD2. Germline V gene lookup returns CDR1 MGHRA and CDR2 YSYEKL. V lost 5 bases, J lost 0 bases, and 12 bases stayed unmatched. This CDR3 contains 19 residues.

The chain carries TRBV6-5 and TRBJ1-2, with a possible D match to TRBD1 (5 bases). Looked up from germline, CDR1 is MNHEY and CDR2 is SVGAGI. V was pared by 0 bases and J by 7 bases, with 18 bases between. The CDR3 runs to 16 residues. DNA of the CDR3: TGTGCCAGCAGTTACTCAAGACAGAAGGAGGGGTGTGGCTACACCTTC. Amino acid sequence: CASSYSRQKEGCGYTF.

This chain uses TRBV7-3 with TRBJ1-3, with a tentative D call TRBD1 (5 bases). Germline-derived CDR1 and CDR2 are SGHTA and FQGTGA. The CDR3 contains 14 residues. V was pared by 2 bases and J by 0 bases, with 5 bases between. CDR3 loop: CASSLQGSGNTIYF. As DNA, the CDR3 is TGTGCCAGCAGCTTACAGGGCTCTGGAAACACCATATATTTT.

The chain uses TRBV27 and TRBJ1-5; D is possibly TRBD1 (6 bases). Trimming pared 4 bases from V and 2 bases from J, leaving 12 bases between. The CDR3 is 15 residues long. Germline V gene lookup returns CDR1 MNHEY and CDR2 SMNVEV (reference sequence). In DNA form, the CDR3 reads TGTGCCAGCAGTTCAGGGGTTGAGGGCAATCAGCCCCAGCATTTT. It is translated as CASSSGVEGNQPQHF.

The chain employs TRBV6-1 and TRBJ2-5, with TRBD1 matching 7 bases. Germline-derived CDR1 and CDR2 are MNHNS and SASEGT. Trimming took 8 bases from V and 2 from J; bases not matched to a gene: 11. The CDR3 length is 15 residues. CDR3 nucleotides: TGTGCCAGCGTTAGGGACAGCAGGGAACAAGAGACCCAGTACTTC. As protein: CASVRDSREQETQYF.

Comments on this clone: In the same sample, other DNA sequences code for this CDR3. This sequence joins TRBV5-4 and TRBJ2-7, with 11 bases fitting TRBD1. The ends lost 7 bases at V and 4 bases at J; junction bases unmatched: 7. This CDR3 is built from 14 residues. In germline, CDR1 is SGHNT, CDR2 YYREEE (reference sequence). CDR3 region: CASSPGTGGYEQYF. DNA of the CDR3: TGTGCCAGCTCACCGGGGACAGGGGGGTACGAGCAGTACTTC.

The chain links TRBV4-3 to TRBJ1-3; the D is unclear. The CDR3 covers 16 residues. Germline V gene lookup returns CDR1 LGHNA and CDR2 YSLEER. Trimming removed 2 bases at V and 0 bases at J, with 11 bases between. CDR3 sequence: CASSQRRQLSGNTIYF. For the CDR3, the DNA is TGCGCCAGCAGCCAAAGGCGGCAGCTCTCTGGAAACACCATATATTTT.

The chain couples TRBV5-6 to TRBJ2-7, with 8 positions matching TRBD1. CDR1 and CDR2 from the germline V gene are SGHDT and YYEEEE. This CDR3 comprises 15 residues. The trim removed 0 bases at V and 7 bases at J, leaving 9 bases unmatched. The CDR3 spells CASSLDTWTGREQYF. In DNA, the CDR3 is TGTGCCAGCAGCTTGGATACGTGGACAGGGCGAGAGCAGTACTTC.